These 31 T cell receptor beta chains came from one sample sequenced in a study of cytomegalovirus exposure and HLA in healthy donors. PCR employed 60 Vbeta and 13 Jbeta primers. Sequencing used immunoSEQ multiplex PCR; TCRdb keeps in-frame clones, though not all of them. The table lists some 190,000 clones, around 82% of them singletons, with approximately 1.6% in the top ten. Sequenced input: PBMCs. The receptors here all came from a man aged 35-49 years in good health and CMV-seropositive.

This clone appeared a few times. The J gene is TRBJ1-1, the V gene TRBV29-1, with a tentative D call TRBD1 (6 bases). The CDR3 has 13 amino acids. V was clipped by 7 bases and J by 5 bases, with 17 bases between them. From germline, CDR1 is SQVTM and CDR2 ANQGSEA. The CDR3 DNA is TGCAGCGCGGGGGGGGGCCTCGGGACTGAAGCTTTCTTT. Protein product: CSAGGGLGTEAFF.

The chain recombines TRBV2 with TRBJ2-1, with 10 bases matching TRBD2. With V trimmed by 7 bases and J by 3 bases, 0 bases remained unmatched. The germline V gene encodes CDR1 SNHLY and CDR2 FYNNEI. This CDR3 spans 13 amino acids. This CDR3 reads CASTSGSYNEQFF. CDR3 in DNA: TGTGCCAGCACTAGCGGGAGCTACAATGAGCAGTTCTTC.

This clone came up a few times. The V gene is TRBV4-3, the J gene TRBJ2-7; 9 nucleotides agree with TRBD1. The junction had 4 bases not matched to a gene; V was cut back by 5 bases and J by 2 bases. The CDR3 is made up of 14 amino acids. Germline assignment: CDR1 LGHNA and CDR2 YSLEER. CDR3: CASSTRQGAYEQYF. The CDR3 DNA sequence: TGCGCCAGCAGCACCCGACAGGGGGCCTACGAGCAGTACTTC.

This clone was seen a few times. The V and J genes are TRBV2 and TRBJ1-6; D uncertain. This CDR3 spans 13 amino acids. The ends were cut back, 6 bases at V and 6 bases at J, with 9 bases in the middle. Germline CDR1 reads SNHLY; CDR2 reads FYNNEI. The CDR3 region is CASSEPLNSPLHF. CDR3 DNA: TGTGCCAGCAGCGAGCCCCTTAATTCACCCCTCCACTTT. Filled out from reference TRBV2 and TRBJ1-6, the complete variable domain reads EPEVTQTPSHQVTQMGQEVILRCVPISNHLYFYWYRQILGQKVEFLVSFYNNEISEKSEIFDDQFSVERPDGSNFTLKIRSTKLEDSAMYFCASSEPLNSPLHFGNGTRLTVT.

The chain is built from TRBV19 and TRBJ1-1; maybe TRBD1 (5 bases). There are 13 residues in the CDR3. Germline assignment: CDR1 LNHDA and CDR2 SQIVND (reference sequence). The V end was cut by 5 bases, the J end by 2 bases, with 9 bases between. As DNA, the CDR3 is TGTGCCAGTAGTCCGACAGCAAACACTGAAGCTTTCTTT. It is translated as CASSPTANTEAFF.

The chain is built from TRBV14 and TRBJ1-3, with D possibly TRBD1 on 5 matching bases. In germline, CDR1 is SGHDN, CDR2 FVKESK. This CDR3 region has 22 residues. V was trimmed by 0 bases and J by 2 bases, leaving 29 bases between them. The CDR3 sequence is CASSQDLLWNLEPTVPGNTIYF. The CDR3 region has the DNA TGTGCCAGCAGCCAAGATCTTTTATGGAACCTTGAACCGACAGTTCCTGGAAACACCATATATTTT.

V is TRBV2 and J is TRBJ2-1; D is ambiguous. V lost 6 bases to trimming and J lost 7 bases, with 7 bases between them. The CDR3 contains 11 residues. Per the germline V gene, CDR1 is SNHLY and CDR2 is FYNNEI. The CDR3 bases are TGTGCCAGCAGCGCCGAGAATGAGCAGTTCTTC. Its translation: CASSAENEQFF.

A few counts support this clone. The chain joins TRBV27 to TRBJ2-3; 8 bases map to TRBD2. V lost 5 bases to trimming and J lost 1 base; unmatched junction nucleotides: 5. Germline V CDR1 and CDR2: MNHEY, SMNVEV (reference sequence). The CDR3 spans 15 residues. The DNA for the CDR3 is TGTGCCAGCAGTCCCCGACTAGCGCGCACAGATACGCAGTATTTT. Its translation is CASSPRLARTDTQYF.

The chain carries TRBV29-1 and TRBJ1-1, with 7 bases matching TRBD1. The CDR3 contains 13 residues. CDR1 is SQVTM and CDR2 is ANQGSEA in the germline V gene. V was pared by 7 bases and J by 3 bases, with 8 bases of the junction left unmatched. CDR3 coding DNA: TGCAGCGGTAAGACAGGGCTGGACACTGAAGCTTTCTTT. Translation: CSGKTGLDTEAFF.

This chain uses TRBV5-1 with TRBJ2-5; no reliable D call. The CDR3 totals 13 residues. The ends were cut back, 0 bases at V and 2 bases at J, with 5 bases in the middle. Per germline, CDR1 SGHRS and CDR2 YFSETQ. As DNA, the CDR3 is TGCGCCAGCAGCTTGGCCATTCAAGAGACCCAGTACTTC. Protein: CASSLAIQETQYF.

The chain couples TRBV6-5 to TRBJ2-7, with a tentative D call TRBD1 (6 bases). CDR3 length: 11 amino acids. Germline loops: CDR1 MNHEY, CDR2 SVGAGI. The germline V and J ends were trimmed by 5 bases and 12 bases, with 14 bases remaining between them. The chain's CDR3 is CASSPEGGAYF. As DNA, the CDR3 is TGTGCCAGCAGTCCGGAAGGGGGAGCGTACTTC.

DNA for the CDR3: TGTGCCAGCAGCTTCAAACGACAGGGGCGGATGGACACTGAAGCTTTCTTT. Its translation: CASSFKRQGRMDTEAFF. This chain links TRBV7-9 with TRBJ1-1; 8 bases line up with TRBD1. This CDR3 is built from 17 residues. CDR1 SEHNR and CDR2 FQNEAQ come from the germline V gene (reference sequence). The ends lost 3 bases at V and 3 bases at J; junction bases unmatched: 12.

The CDR3 spells CASSPNTNTGELFF. CDR3 bases: TGCGCCAGCAGCCCGAACACGAACACCGGGGAGCTGTTTTTT. V and J are TRBV5-1 and TRBJ2-2, with D hard to call. CDR1 is SGHRS and CDR2 is YFSETQ in the germline V gene. This CDR3 is 14 amino acids long. The ends were cut back, 4 bases at V and 0 bases at J, with 7 bases in the middle.

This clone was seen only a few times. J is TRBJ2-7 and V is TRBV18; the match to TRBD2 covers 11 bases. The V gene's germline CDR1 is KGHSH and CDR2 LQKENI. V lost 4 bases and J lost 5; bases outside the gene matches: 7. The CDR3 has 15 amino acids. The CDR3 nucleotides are TGTGCCAGCTCACTTACTAGCGGGAGAGCCCACGAGCAGTACTTC. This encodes CASSLTSGRAHEQYF.

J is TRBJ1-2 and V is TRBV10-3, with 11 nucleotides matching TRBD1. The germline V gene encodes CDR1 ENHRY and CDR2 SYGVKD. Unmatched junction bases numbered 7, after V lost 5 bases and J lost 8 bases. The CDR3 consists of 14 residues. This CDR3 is CAISSDRGQGGYTF. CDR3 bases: TGTGCCATCAGTTCGGACAGGGGGCAGGGAGGCTACACCTTC.

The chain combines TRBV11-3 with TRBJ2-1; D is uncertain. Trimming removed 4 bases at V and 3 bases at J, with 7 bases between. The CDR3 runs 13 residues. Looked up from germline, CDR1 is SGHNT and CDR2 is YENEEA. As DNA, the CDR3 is TGTGCCAGCAGCTCTGAGGTCTACAATGAGCAGTTCTTC. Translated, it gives CASSSEVYNEQFF.

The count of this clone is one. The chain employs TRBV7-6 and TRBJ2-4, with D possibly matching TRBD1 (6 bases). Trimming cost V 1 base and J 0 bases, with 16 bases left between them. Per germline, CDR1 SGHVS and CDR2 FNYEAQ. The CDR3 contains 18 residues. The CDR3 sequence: CASSLGAERGRAKNIQYF. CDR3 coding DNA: TGTGCCAGCAGCTTAGGAGCCGAGAGGGGGAGAGCCAAAAACATTCAGTACTTC.

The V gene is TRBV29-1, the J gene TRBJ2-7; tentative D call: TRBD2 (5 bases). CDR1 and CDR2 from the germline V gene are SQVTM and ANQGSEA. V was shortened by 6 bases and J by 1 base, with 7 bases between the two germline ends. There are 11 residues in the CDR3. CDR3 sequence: CSVRDSYEQYF. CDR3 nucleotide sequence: TGCAGCGTGAGGGATTCCTACGAGCAGTACTTC.

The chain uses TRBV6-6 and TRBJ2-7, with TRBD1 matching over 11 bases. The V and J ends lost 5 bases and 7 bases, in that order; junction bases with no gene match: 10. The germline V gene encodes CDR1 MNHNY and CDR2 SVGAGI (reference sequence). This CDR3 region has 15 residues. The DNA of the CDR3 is TGTGCCAGCAGTATCCTCTCCGGGACAGGGGGAGAGCAGTACTTC. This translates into CASSILSGTGGEQYF.

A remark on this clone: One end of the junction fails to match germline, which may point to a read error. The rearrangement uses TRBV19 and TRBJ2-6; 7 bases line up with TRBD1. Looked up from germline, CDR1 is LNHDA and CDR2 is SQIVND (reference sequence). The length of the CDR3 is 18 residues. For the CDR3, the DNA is TGTGCCAGTAGTATTCAAACCGGGACAGACTCTGGGGCCAACGGCCTGACTTTC. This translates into CASSIQTGTDSGANGLTF. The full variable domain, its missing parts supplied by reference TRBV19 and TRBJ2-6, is DGGITQSPKYLFRKEGQNVTLSCEQNLNHDAMYWYRQDPGQGLRLIYYSQIVNDFQKGDIAEGYSVSREKKESFPLTVTSAQKNPTAFYLCASSIQTGTDSGANGLTFGAGSRLTVL.

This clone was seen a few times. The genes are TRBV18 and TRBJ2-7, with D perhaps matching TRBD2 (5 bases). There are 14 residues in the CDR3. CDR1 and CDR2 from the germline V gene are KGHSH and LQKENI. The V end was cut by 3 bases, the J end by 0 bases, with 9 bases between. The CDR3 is CASSPSASSYEQYF. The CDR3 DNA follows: TGTGCCAGCTCACCTAGCGCAAGCTCCTACGAGCAGTACTTC.

Written as DNA, the CDR3 is TGTGCCAGCAGCTTGGCCCCCAGGGCAGAGACCCAGTACTTC. It specifies CASSLAPRAETQYF. This chain uses TRBV5-4 with TRBJ2-5, with TRBD1 as a possible D gene (5 bases). The CDR3 is 14 amino acids. Germline CDR1 SGHNT, CDR2 YYREEE (reference sequence). Deletions cut 0 bases from V and 4 bases from J, with 10 bases between.

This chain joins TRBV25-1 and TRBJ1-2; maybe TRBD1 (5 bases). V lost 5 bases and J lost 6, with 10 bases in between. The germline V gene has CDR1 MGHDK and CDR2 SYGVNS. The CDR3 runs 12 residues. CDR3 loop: CASSSGSHGYTF. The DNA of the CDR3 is TGTGCCAGCAGTTCAGGGTCCCATGGCTACACCTTC.

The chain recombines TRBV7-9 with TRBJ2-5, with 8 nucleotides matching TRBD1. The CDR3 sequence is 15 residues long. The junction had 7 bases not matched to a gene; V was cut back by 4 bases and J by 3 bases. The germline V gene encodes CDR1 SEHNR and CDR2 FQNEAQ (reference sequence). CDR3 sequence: CASSSSGGLEETQYF. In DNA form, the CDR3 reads TGTGCCAGCAGCTCATCAGGGGGCCTTGAAGAGACCCAGTACTTC.

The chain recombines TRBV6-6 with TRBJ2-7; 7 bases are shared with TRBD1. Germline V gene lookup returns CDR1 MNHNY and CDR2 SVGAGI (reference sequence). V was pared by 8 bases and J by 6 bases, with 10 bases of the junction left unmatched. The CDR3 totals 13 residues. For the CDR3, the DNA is TGTGCCAGCGAGGGGGCACTGGGTCTCGAGCAGTACTTC. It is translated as CASEGALGLEQYF.

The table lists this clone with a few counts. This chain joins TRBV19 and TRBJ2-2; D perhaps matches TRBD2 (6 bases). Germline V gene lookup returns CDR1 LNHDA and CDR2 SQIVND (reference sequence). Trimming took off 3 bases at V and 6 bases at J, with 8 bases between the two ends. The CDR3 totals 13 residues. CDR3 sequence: CASSITGAGELFF. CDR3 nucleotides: TGTGCCAGTAGTATCACGGGAGCCGGGGAGCTGTTTTTT. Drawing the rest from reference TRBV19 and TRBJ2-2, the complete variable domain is DGGITQSPKYLFRKEGQNVTLSCEQNLNHDAMYWYRQDPGQGLRLIYYSQIVNDFQKGDIAEGYSVSREKKESFPLTVTSAQKNPTAFYLCASSITGAGELFFGEGSRLTVL.

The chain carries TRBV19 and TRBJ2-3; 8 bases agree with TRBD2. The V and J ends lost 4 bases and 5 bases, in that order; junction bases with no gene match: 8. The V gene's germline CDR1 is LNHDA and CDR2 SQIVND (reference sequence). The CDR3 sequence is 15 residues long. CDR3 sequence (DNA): TGTGCCAGTAGTACCGTAGCGGGAAACAAAGATACGCAGTATTTT. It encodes CASSTVAGNKDTQYF. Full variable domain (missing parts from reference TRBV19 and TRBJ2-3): DGGITQSPKYLFRKEGQNVTLSCEQNLNHDAMYWYRQDPGQGLRLIYYSQIVNDFQKGDIAEGYSVSREKKESFPLTVTSAQKNPTAFYLCASSTVAGNKDTQYFGPGTRLTVL.

CDR3 coding DNA: TGTGCCAGCCTCGGGAACAGCTCCTACGAGCAGTACTTC. It specifies CASLGNSSYEQYF. The chain employs TRBV7-9 and TRBJ2-7, with a tentative D call TRBD2 (5 bases). The germline V and J ends were trimmed by 8 bases and 0 bases, with 11 bases remaining between them. The CDR3 covers 13 residues. The germline gives CDR1 SEHNR, CDR2 FQNEAQ (reference sequence).

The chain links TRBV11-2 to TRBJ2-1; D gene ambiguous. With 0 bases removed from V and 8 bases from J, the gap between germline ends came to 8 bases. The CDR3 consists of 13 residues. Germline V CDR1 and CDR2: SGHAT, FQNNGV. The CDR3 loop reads CASSLDTGDEQFF. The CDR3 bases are TGTGCCAGCAGCTTAGATACCGGAGATGAGCAGTTCTTC.

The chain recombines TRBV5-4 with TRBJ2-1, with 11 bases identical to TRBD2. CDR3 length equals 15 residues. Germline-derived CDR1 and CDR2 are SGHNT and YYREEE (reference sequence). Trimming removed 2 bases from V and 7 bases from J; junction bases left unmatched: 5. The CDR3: CASSFTSGSLNEQFF. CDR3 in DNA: TGTGCCAGCAGCTTTACTAGCGGGAGTTTAAATGAGCAGTTCTTC.

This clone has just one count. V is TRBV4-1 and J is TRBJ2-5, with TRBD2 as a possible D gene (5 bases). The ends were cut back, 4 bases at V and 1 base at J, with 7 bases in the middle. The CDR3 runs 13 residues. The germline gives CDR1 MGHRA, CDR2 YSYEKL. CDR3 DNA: TGCGCCAGCAGCCCGGGGTTCCAAGAGACCCAGTACTTC. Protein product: CASSPGFQETQYF.